These T cell receptor beta chains were read from a single sample in a study of blood T cell repertoires in COVID-19. Clones were read by immunoSEQ multiplex PCR, and TCRdb kept only the in-frame ones, dropping some. The repertoire holds more than 80,000 clones, with roughly 85% as singletons. The sequenced material came from peripheral blood. These receptors came from a woman aged 55-70 years with COVID-19, enrolled during active disease. Both conserved end residues are part of each CDR3. The order of the fields is CDR3 protein, V gene.

CDR3: CASSSVMQGAWEQYF; V: TRBV5-6
CDR3: CASSSDAAYEQYF; V: TRBV7-9
CDR3: CASTRGGGQETQYF; V: TRBV2
CDR3: CASSLWGQVNQPQHF; V: TRBV5-6
CDR3: CSVVGTSHEQFF; V: TRBV29-1
CDR3: CATSARLGEKLFF; V: TRBV24-1
CDR3: CASSSGQMNTEAFF; V: TRBV28
CDR3: CASTLTGKYGYTF; V: TRBV12-3/TRBV12-4
CDR3: CASRGTSGGTEQFF; V: TRBV6-5
CDR3: CASSQNQGLHTDTQYF; V: TRBV16
CDR3: CASSGTVYGYTF; V: TRBV9
CDR3: CASSQERQGKGYGYTF; V: TRBV4-1
CDR3: CASSERGGREQYF; V: TRBV6-1
CDR3: CASSPGGVYGYTF; V: TRBV7-2
CDR3: CASSSPQGGGQPQHF; V: TRBV28
CDR3: CASSSAPGQVNQPQHF; V: TRBV11-3
CDR3: CASSEATSGEKLFF; V: TRBV2
CDR3: CASSQDGGPRGYTF; V: TRBV3-1/TRBV3-2
CDR3: CASSLEGAGTEAFF; V: TRBV5-1
CDR3: CASSQLSGGATDTQYF; V: TRBV4-2
CDR3: CASSEDRSHQPQHF; V: TRBV2
CDR3: CATSDSGGGEQYF; V: TRBV24-1
CDR3: CSVVTDVETQYF; V: TRBV29-1
CDR3: CASSLGPPAYGYTF; V: TRBV11-2
CDR3: CASSLGVQNEQFF; V: TRBV7-9
CDR3: CASRVERGGGETQYF; V: TRBV2
CDR3: CASSSHPGQGNNEQFF; V: TRBV9
CDR3: CASSPGQISYEQYF; V: TRBV18
CDR3: CASSRTGGANTEAFF; V: TRBV6-6
CDR3: CSVIPGYQETQYF; V: TRBV29-1
CDR3: CAISESKTGREQYF; V: TRBV10-3
CDR3: CASSQDTRGANTIYF; V: TRBV4-2
CDR3: CASSVGSTDTQYF; V: TRBV9
CDR3: CASSYRTSLTYTQYF; V: TRBV6-2/TRBV6-3
CDR3: CASSSGQGQLEAFF; V: TRBV7-6
CDR3: CASSYRGQDYGYTF; V: TRBV6-5
CDR3: CASGQNYGYTF; V: TRBV6-5
CDR3: CASSYSGGNNEQFF; V: TRBV6-2/TRBV6-3
CDR3: CASSFRQGGDTQYF; V: TRBV9
CDR3: CAWSVPGQVYEQYF; V: TRBV30
CDR3: CASSHLQGAPYNEQFF; V: TRBV3-1/TRBV3-2
CDR3: CASSQGPGSGGYWDIQYF; V: TRBV4-2
CDR3: CASSQTGMGQPQHF; V: TRBV3-1/TRBV3-2
CDR3: CASSYTDRVADTQYF; V: TRBV6-5
CDR3: CASSRPSGGFNEQFF; V: TRBV18
CDR3: CASSFGRGAGEQFF; V: TRBV5-6
CDR3: CASSSWTDQETQYF; V: TRBV7-8
CDR3: CAISVRYDQPQHF; V: TRBV10-3
CDR3: CASSPATNEKLFF; V: TRBV3-1/TRBV3-2
CDR3: CASGLSRGTRGDTDTQYF; V: TRBV12-5
CDR3: CASSYLRRGLAGVGEQYF; V: TRBV6-2/TRBV6-3
CDR3: CASSKGTLHSYNSPLHF; V: TRBV21-1
CDR3: CASSSTQGSYGYTF; V: TRBV7-2
CDR3: CAISESRASVGYEQYF; V: TRBV10-3
CDR3: CATSSSDYSNQPQHF; V: TRBV15